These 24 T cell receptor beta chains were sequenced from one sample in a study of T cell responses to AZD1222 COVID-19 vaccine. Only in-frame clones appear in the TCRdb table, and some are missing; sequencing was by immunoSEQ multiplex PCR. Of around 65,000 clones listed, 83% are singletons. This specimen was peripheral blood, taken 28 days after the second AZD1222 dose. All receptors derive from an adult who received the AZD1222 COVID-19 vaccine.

CDR3 amino acids: CASSLEDSRRGEQYF. Written as DNA, the CDR3 is TGTGCCAGCAGTTTGGAGGACTCCCGAAGGGGTGAGCAGTACTTC. The V call is TRBV27, the J call TRBJ2-7; D may be TRBD1 or TRBD2 (5 bases each). Germline V gene lookup returns CDR1 MNHEY and CDR2 SMNVEV (reference sequence). V was clipped by 3 bases and J by 7 bases, with 19 bases between them. CDR3 length: 15 amino acids.

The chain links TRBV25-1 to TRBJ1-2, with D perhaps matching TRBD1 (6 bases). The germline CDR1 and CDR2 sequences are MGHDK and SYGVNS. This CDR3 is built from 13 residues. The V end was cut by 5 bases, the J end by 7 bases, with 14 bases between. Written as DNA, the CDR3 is TGTGCCAGCAGTCCTACAGGGTCGAGTGGCTACACCTTC. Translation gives CASSPTGSSGYTF.

This chain's CDR3 is CASSPTGLSAGKNIQYF. The CDR3 region has the DNA TGTGCCAGCTCCCCAACCGGGTTGAGCGCAGGCAAAAACATTCAGTACTTC. The chain has TRBV18 and TRBJ2-4; D not resolved. Germline-derived CDR1 and CDR2 are KGHSH and LQKENI. Trimming shortened V by 6 bases and J by 3 bases, and 21 bases separated the two germline ends. The CDR3 spans 17 residues.

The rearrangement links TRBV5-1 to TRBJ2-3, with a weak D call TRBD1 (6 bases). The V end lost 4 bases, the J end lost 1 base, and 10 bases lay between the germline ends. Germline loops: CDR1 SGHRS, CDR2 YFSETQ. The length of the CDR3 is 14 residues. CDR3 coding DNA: TGCGCCAGCAGCCCGGGACACCGCACAGATACGCAGTATTTT. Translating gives CASSPGHRTDTQYF. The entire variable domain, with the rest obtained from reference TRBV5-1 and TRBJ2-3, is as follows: KAGVTQTPRYLIKTRGQQVTLSCSPISGHRSVSWYQQTPGQGLQFLFEYFSETQRNKGNFPGRFSGRQFSNSRSEMNVSTLELGDSALYLCASSPGHRTDTQYFGPGTRLTVL.

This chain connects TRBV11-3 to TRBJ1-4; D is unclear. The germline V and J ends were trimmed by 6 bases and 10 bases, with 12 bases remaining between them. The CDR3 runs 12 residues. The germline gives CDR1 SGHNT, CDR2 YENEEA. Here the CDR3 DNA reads TGTGCCAGCAGTTTCACCCGCGGAAAACTGTTTTTT. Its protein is CASSFTRGKLFF.

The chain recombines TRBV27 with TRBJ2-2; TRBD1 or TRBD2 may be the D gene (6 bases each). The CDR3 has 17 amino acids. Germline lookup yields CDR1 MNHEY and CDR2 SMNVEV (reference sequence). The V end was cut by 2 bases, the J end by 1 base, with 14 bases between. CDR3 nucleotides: TGTGCCAGCAGTTTACGGGGGACAAACTTGAACACCGGGGAGCTGTTTTTT. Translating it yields CASSLRGTNLNTGELFF.

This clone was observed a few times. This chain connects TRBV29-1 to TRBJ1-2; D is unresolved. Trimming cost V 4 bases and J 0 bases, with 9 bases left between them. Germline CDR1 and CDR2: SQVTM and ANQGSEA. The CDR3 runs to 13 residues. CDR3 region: CSVGGVPNYGYTF. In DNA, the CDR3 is TGCAGCGTTGGAGGTGTCCCTAACTATGGCTACACCTTC.

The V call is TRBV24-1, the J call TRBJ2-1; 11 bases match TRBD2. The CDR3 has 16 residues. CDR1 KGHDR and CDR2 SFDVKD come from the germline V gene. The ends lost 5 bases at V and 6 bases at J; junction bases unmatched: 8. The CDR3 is CATSGASGGNTNEQFF. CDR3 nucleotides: TGTGCCACCAGTGGGGCTAGCGGGGGGAATACCAATGAGCAGTTCTTC.

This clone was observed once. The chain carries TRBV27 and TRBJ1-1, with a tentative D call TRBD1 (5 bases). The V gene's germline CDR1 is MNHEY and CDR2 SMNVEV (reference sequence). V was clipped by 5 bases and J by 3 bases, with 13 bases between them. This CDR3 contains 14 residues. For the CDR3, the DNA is TGTGCCAGCAGTAGGGGTCCTTGGGACACTGAAGCTTTCTTT. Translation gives CASSRGPWDTEAFF.

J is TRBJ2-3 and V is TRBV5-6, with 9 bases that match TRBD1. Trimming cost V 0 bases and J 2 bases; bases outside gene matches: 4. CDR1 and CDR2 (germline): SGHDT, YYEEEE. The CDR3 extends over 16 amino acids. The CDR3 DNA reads TGTGCCAGCAGCTTGGTTGGGACAGGGTACACAGATACGCAGTATTTT. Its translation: CASSLVGTGYTDTQYF.

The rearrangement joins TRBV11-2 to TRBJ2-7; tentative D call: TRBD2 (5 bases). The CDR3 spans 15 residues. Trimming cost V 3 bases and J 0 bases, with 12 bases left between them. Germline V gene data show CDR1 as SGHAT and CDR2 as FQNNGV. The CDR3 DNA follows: TGTGCCAGCAGCTTGGCTGAGGGATACTCCTACGAGCAGTACTTC. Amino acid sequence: CASSLAEGYSYEQYF.

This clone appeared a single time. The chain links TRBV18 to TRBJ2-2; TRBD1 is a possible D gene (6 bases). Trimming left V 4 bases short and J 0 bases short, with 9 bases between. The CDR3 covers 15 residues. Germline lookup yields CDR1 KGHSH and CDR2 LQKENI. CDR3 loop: CASSRQDPNTGELFF. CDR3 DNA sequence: TGTGCCAGCTCACGACAGGATCCGAACACCGGGGAGCTGTTTTTT.

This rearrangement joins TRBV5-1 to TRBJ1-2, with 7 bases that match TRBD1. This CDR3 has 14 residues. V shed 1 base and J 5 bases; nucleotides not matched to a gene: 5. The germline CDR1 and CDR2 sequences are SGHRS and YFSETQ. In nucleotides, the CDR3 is TGCGCCAGCAGCTTGCGGGACAGCAATTATGGCTACACCTTC. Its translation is CASSLRDSNYGYTF.

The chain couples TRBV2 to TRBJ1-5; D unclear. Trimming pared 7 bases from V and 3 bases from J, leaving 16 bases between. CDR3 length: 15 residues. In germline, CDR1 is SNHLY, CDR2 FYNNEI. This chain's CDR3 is CASTGENYNNQPQHF. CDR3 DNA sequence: TGTGCCAGCACCGGAGAAAACTATAACAATCAGCCCCAGCATTTT.

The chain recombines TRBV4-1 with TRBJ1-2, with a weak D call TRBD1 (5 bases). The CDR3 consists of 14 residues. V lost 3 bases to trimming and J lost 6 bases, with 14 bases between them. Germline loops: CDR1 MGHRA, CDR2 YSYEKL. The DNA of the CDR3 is TGCGCCAGCAGCCAGGTGGGGGTCAATAATGGCTACACCTTC. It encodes CASSQVGVNNGYTF.

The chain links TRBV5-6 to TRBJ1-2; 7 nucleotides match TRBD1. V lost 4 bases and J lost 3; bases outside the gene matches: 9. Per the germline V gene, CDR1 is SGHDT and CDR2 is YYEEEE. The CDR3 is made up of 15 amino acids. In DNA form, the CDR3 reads TGTGCCAGCAGCCCCCCAAGGGGGCTGGACTATGGCTACACCTTC. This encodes CASSPPRGLDYGYTF.

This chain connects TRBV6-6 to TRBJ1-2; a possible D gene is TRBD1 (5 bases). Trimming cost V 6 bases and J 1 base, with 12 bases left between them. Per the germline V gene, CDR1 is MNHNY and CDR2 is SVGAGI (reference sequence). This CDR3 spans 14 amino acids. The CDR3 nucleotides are TGTGCCAGCAGGCCCGGGGGGGTTAACTATGGCTACACCTTC. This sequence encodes CASRPGGVNYGYTF.

The DNA for the CDR3 is TGTGCCAGCAGCGGAGGACAGGGAACCACAGATACGCAGTATTTT. It is translated as CASSGGQGTTDTQYF. V is TRBV7-9 and J is TRBJ2-3, with 8 nucleotides matching TRBD1. The CDR3 totals 15 residues. After removal of 5 bases from V and 2 bases from J, the junction contained 6 bases not matched to a gene. The germline V gene has CDR1 SEHNR and CDR2 FQNEAQ (reference sequence).

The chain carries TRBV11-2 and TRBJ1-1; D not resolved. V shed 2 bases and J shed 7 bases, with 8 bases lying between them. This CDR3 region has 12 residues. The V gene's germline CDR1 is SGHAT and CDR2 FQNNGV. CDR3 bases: TGTGCCAGCAGCTTACAGGACTATGAAGCTTTCTTT. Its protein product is CASSLQDYEAFF.

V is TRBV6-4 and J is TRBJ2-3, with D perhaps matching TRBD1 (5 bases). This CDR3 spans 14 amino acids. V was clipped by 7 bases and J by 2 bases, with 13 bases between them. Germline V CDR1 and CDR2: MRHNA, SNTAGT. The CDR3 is CASKTDPATDTQYF. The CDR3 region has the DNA TGTGCCAGCAAGACAGACCCTGCCACAGATACGCAGTATTTT.

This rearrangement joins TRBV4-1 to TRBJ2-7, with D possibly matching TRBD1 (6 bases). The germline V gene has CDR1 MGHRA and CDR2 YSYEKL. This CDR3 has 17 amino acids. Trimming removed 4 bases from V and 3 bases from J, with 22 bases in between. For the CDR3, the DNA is TGCGCCAGCAGCCCTTTACCCCCCCAACAGGGTATCTACGAGCAGTACTTC. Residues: CASSPLPPQQGIYEQYF.

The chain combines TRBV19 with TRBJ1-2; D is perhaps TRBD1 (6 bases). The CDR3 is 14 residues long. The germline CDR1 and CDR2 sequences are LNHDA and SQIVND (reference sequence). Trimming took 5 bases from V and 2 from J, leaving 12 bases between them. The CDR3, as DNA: TGTGCCAGTAGTCAGGGGCTACGGAACTATGGCTACACCTTC. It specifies CASSQGLRNYGYTF.

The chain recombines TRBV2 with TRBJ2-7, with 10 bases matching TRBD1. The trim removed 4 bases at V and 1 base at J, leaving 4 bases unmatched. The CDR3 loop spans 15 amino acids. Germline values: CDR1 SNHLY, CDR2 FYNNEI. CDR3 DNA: TGTGCCAGCAGTGTTCCGGGACAGGGGTCCTACGAGCAGTACTTC. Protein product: CASSVPGQGSYEQYF.

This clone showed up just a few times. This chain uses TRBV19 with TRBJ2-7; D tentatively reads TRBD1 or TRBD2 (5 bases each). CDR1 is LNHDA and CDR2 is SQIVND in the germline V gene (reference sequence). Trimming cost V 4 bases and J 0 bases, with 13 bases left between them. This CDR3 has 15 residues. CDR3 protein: CASSTTGTGSYEQYF. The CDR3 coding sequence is TGTGCCAGTAGTACTACCGGGACCGGCTCCTACGAGCAGTACTTC.